The TCR beta chain described here comes from a study of identical twins. Findings of the study overall: An excess of low generation probability was shown by twin-shared out-of-frame alpha sequences. Modelling underestimated the level of out-of-frame TCR alpha sharing observed in monozygotic twins. Insertion counts were lower in abundant cord blood beta clonotypes, a trend that memory repertoires did not show.

With regard to this clonotype: What it recognizes is unknown.

V was shortened by 6 bases and J by 0 bases, with 9 bases between the two germline ends. Looked up from germline, CDR1 is DFQATT and CDR2 is SNEGSKA (reference sequence). CDR3 length: 13 residues. TCRdb re-called the 5' RACE reads with MiXCR, one entry per CDR3 protein. This sample has approximately 890,000 distinct CDR3 sequences, with 12% found just once. Every one of the donors was a healthy Caucasian. These same data were also listed under a study on yellow fever vaccine responses in identical twins.

Sequenced: PBMCs. The genes are TRBV20-1 and TRBJ2-4, with TRBD1 as a possible D gene (5 bases). This TCR was recovered from a woman between 18 and 29 years old in good health. The CDR3 DNA sequence: TGCAGTGCGAGACAGTTAGCCAAAAACATTCAGTACTTC. Translation gives CSARQLAKNIQYF.